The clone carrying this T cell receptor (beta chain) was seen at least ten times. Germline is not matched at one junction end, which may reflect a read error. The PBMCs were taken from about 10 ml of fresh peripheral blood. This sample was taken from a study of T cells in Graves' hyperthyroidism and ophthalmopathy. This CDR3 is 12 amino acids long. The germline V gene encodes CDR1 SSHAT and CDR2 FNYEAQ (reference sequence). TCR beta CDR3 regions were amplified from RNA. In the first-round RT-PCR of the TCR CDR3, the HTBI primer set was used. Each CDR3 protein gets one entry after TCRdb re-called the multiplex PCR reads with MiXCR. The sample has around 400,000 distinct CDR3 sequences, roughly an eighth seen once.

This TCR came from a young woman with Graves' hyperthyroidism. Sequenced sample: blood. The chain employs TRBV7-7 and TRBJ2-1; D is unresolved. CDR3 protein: CASSSGGDEQFF. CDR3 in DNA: TGTGCTAGCAGCTCCGGTGGGGATGAGCAGTTCTTC.